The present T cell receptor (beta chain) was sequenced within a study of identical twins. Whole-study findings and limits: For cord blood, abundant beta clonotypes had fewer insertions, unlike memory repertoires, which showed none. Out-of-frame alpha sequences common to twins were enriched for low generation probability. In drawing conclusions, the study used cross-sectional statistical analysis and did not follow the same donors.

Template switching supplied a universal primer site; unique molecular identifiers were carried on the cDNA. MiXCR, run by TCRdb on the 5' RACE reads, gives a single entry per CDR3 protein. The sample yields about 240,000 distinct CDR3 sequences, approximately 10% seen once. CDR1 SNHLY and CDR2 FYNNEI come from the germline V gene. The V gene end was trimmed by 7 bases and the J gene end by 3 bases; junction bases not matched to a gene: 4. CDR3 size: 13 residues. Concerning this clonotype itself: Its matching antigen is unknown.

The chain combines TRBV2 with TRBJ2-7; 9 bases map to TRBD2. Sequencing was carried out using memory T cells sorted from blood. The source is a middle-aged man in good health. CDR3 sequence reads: CASKWTSDYEQYF. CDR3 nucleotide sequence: TGTGCCAGCAAGTGGACTAGCGACTACGAGCAGTACTTC.